Shown below are 25 T cell receptor beta chains from a single sample sequenced in a study of early T cells in non-severe SARS-CoV-2 infection. Via MiXCR, TCRdb re-called the 5' RACE reads, giving one row per CDR3 protein. The table lists 80,000 or so distinct CDR3 sequences, around 11% of them singletons, with approximately 12% in the top ten. The source material was whole blood, sampled at baseline. These TCRs come from an adult who was a healthcare worker with PCR-confirmed SARS-CoV-2 infection or an uninfected control (not recorded which).

This clonotype has more than one count but fewer than ten. This rearrangement joins TRBV7-6 to TRBJ1-6, with D possibly TRBD1 on 6 matching bases. Trimming shortened V by 10 bases and J by 8 bases, and 15 bases separated the two germline ends. CDR1 and CDR2 from the germline V gene are SGHVS and FNYEAQ. The CDR3 loop spans 13 amino acids. CDR3 sequence reads: CAIKNREHSPLHF. CDR3 nucleotide sequence: TGTGCCATCAAAAACAGGGAACATTCACCCCTCCACTTT.

The chain carries TRBV14 and TRBJ2-7; TRBD1 or TRBD2 may be the D gene (6 bases each). Germline V gene lookup returns CDR1 SGHDN and CDR2 FVKESK. Deletions cut 6 bases from V and 4 bases from J, with 16 bases between. The CDR3 length is 14 residues. This CDR3 is CASSRTVGGYEQYF. DNA of the CDR3: TGTGCCAGCAGTCGGACAGTTGGGGGGTACGAGCAGTACTTC.

Many counts were recorded for this clonotype. The DNA of the CDR3 is TGTGCCAGCAGTTCGGGACTGGTTTACGAGCAGTACTTC. This sequence encodes CASSSGLVYEQYF. The rearrangement uses TRBV6-2 or TRBV6-3 and TRBJ2-7; D possibly corresponds to TRBD2 (6 bases). Trimming pared 4 bases from V and 4 bases from J, leaving 11 bases between. The CDR3 totals 13 residues. CDR1 and CDR2 from the germline V gene are MNHEY and SVGEGT.

This sequence joins TRBV6-1 and TRBJ1-6, with TRBD1 identical over 7 bases. CDR1 and CDR2 from the germline V gene are MNHNS and SASEGT. There are 15 residues in the CDR3. With V trimmed by 6 bases and J by 8 bases, 10 bases remained unmatched. The CDR3 sequence: CASRARQGSDSPLHF. The CDR3 nucleotides read TGTGCCAGCAGGGCCAGACAGGGATCGGATTCACCCCTCCACTTT.

This clonotype was recorded only once. The chain carries TRBV6-2 or TRBV6-3 and TRBJ2-3, with D maybe TRBD1 (6 bases). The germline V gene encodes CDR1 MNHEY and CDR2 SVGEGT. V shed 5 bases and J shed 4 bases, with 19 bases lying between them. This CDR3 contains 16 residues. For the CDR3, the DNA is TGTGCCAGCAGTGCCATACAGGGAAGAGTTTCAGATACGCAGTATTTT. It yields the protein CASSAIQGRVSDTQYF.

This clonotype showed up many times. This chain connects TRBV7-2 to TRBJ2-6; D remains unclear. Germline V gene sequence: CDR1 SGHTA, CDR2 FQGNSA. The CDR3 contains 16 residues. Trimming removed 4 bases at V and 0 bases at J, with 10 bases between. The CDR3 DNA sequence: TGTGCCAGCAGCTCCCCACGAGCCTCTGGGGCCAACGTCCTGACTTTC. The encoded protein is CASSSPRASGANVLTF.

There are many counts of this clonotype. V and J are TRBV12-3 or TRBV12-4 and TRBJ1-5; D is perhaps TRBD1 (6 bases). This CDR3 spans 14 amino acids. Trimming shortened V by 7 bases and J by 7 bases, and 17 bases separated the two germline ends. This chain's CDR3 is CASTLAGVEQPQHF. As DNA, the CDR3 is TGTGCCAGCACCCTGGCAGGGGTGGAGCAGCCCCAGCATTTT.

The chain combines TRBV29-1 with TRBJ2-7, with D tentatively TRBD1 (5 bases). Trimming left V 4 bases short and J 3 bases short, with 19 bases between. From germline, CDR1 is SQVTM and CDR2 ANQGSEA. The CDR3 has 15 amino acids. In DNA form, the CDR3 reads TGCAGCGTTGGCGACCGCCGGCAGGGCTACTACGAGCAGTACTTC. Protein sequence: CSVGDRRQGYYEQYF.

The rearrangement links TRBV5-6 to TRBJ2-3; TRBD1 matches 8 bases. The CDR3 runs to 15 residues. The V gene's germline CDR1 is SGHDT and CDR2 YYEEEE. After removal of 1 base from V and 2 bases from J, the junction contained 3 bases not matched to a gene. CDR3 region: CASSLNRGATDTQYF. The CDR3 nucleotides read TGTGCCAGCAGCTTGAACAGGGGGGCCACAGATACGCAGTATTTT.

This clonotype was counted ten times or more. The J gene is TRBJ1-2, the V gene TRBV2; no definite D call. This CDR3 spans 12 amino acids. The V end lost 6 bases, the J end lost 0 bases, and 5 bases lay between the germline ends. CDR1 and CDR2 (germline): SNHLY, FYNNEI. Written as DNA, the CDR3 is TGTGCCAGCAGCGTAGCTAACTATGGCTACACCTTC. This translates into CASSVANYGYTF.

This clonotype was seen repeatedly, ten times or more. V is TRBV20-1 and J is TRBJ2-3; D is perhaps TRBD2 (6 bases). Trimming took 6 bases from V and 6 from J, leaving 19 bases between them. The CDR3 spans 14 residues. CDR1 and CDR2 (germline): DFQATT, SNEGSKA (reference sequence). The DNA for the CDR3 is TGCAGTGCAGACAATGGGGGGTCGGGGGATACGCAGTATTTT. It yields the protein CSADNGGSGDTQYF.

V usage is TRBV7-2 and J usage is TRBJ2-3; D may be TRBD2 (5 bases). Germline V gene lookup returns CDR1 SGHTA and CDR2 FQGNSA. The ends were cut back, 4 bases at V and 3 bases at J, with 11 bases in the middle. There are 14 residues in the CDR3. In DNA, the CDR3 is TGTGCCAGCAGCTCCCCCCAGCGGACAGATACGCAGTATTTT. This gives the protein CASSSPQRTDTQYF.

This clonotype was seen only a few times. The chain has TRBV6-6 and TRBJ2-5; D not resolved. This CDR3 spans 12 amino acids. Germline loops: CDR1 MNHNY, CDR2 SVGAGI (reference sequence). V lost 5 bases and J lost 14, with 18 bases in between. CDR3 nucleotide sequence: TGTGCCAGCAGTACTCGGTCCCTCTTGTCCTACTTC. Translating gives CASSTRSLLSYF.

This chain uses TRBV7-3 with TRBJ1-3; no clear D. V lost 5 bases and J 0 bases, leaving 8 bases between the germline ends. The CDR3 extends over 14 amino acids. CDR1 and CDR2 (germline): SGHTA, FQGTGA. In DNA form, the CDR3 reads TGTGCCAGCAGCCCTGACACCTCTGGAAACACCATATATTTT. Translation: CASSPDTSGNTIYF.

This clonotype was detected ten times or more. The rearrangement uses TRBV7-9 and TRBJ1-2, with no clear D. Germline V gene data show CDR1 as SEHNR and CDR2 as FQNEAQ (reference sequence). The CDR3 has 13 residues. V was trimmed by 1 base and J by 10 bases, leaving 13 bases between them. The CDR3 protein is CASSLGAEALYTF. CDR3 bases: TGTGCCAGCAGCTTAGGGGCCGAAGCCCTCTACACCTTC.

This clonotype came up many times. The chain recombines TRBV5-6 with TRBJ2-1; D ambiguous. The V and J ends lost 4 bases and 10 bases respectively, with 12 bases between them. This CDR3 has 12 amino acids. CDR1 and CDR2 (germline): SGHDT, YYEEEE. This chain's CDR3 is CASSREILEQFF. In DNA, the CDR3 is TGTGCCAGCAGCCGCGAGATTCTCGAGCAGTTCTTC.

This clonotype has at least ten counts. The rearrangement links TRBV12-3 or TRBV12-4 to TRBJ1-2, with TRBD1 as a possible D gene (5 bases). The CDR3 sequence is 14 residues long. V was cut by 1 base and J by 6 bases, with 12 bases left in between. The CDR3 sequence is CASSLGPGYDGYTF. The CDR3 coding sequence is TGTGCCAGCAGTTTAGGGCCAGGGTACGATGGCTACACCTTC.

There are many counts of this clonotype. The chain combines TRBV11-2 with TRBJ1-1; D remains ambiguous. Germline loops: CDR1 SGHAT, CDR2 FQNNGV. The CDR3 has 12 residues. The ends were cut back, 5 bases at V and 7 bases at J, with 11 bases in the middle. CDR3 nucleotide sequence: TGTGCCAGCAGCCTTAGTTTAAGTGAAGCTTTCTTT. This translates into CASSLSLSEAFF.

The chain couples TRBV19 to TRBJ2-3; D gene ambiguous. The CDR3 length is 14 residues. With 3 bases removed from V and 5 bases from J, the gap between germline ends came to 12 bases. Germline CDR1 and CDR2: LNHDA and SQIVND (reference sequence). CDR3 coding DNA: TGTGCCAGTAGTATGGTCCAGACTCAAGATACGCAGTATTTT. Its translation is CASSMVQTQDTQYF.

The chain joins TRBV6-6 to TRBJ2-3; 12 bases fit TRBD1. CDR3 length: 17 residues. The germline gives CDR1 MNHNY, CDR2 SVGAGI (reference sequence). The trim removed 1 base at V and 4 bases at J, leaving 6 bases unmatched. CDR3 amino acids: CASSYFRDRGLADTQYF. The DNA of the CDR3 is TGTGCCAGCAGTTACTTCCGGGACAGGGGGCTAGCAGATACGCAGTATTTT.

This clonotype was observed a few times. Germline is not matched at one junction end, which may reflect a read error. The chain joins TRBV20-1 to TRBJ1-1, with D tentatively TRBD1 (6 bases). The V gene's germline CDR1 is DFQATT and CDR2 SNEGSKA (reference sequence). This CDR3 spans 15 amino acids. In nucleotides, the CDR3 is TGCAGTGCCAGAGGCTGGGGGACACCGAACACTGAAGCTTTCTTT. Translated: CSARGWGTPNTEAFF.

Written as DNA, the CDR3 is TGTGCCAGCAGCAGTTACCGGGACACTTACAATGAGCAGTTCTTC. It is translated as CASSSYRDTYNEQFF. This chain joins TRBV7-8 and TRBJ2-1, with D maybe TRBD1 (6 bases). Germline values: CDR1 SGHVS, CDR2 FQNEAQ. V dropped 5 bases and J dropped 4 bases, with 15 bases sitting between them. The CDR3 runs 15 residues.

This clonotype has a handful of counts. The chain carries TRBV24-1 and TRBJ1-2; no clear D gene. Trimming removed 9 bases from V and 10 bases from J, with 14 bases in between. This CDR3 spans 11 amino acids. Germline V lookup: CDR1 KGHDR, CDR2 SFDVKD. The CDR3 region is CATSRGGFYTF. CDR3 nucleotide sequence: TGTGCCACCTCGCGGGGAGGGTTCTACACCTTC.

This clonotype was recorded a few times. The V call is TRBV9, the J call TRBJ1-4; unclear D gene. V was pared by 0 bases and J by 6 bases, with 12 bases between. The CDR3 runs 15 residues. Germline V gene data show CDR1 as SGDLS and CDR2 as YYNGEE. The CDR3 DNA follows: TGTGCCAGCAGCGTAGGTGGAGCAGTTGATGAAAAACTGTTTTTT. Residues: CASSVGGAVDEKLFF. Full variable domain (missing parts from reference TRBV9 and TRBJ1-4): DSGVTQTPKHLITATGQRVTLRCSPRSGDLSVYWYQQSLDQGLQFLIQYYNGEERAKGNILERFSAQQFPDLHSELNLSSLELGDSALYFCASSVGGAVDEKLFFGSGTQLSVL.

This clonotype appeared a few times. V usage is TRBV12-3 or TRBV12-4 and J usage is TRBJ2-1; perhaps TRBD2 as D (5 bases). Trimming left V 3 bases short and J 9 bases short, with 21 bases between. CDR3 size: 16 residues. The CDR3 sequence: CASSFGSSDLGSEQFF. As DNA, the CDR3 is TGTGCCAGCAGTTTTGGCAGCTCAGACTTAGGGAGTGAGCAGTTCTTC.